This TCR beta chain was sequenced in a study of blood T cells in healthy people across ages. The CDR3 contains 15 residues. Germline V lookup: CDR1 MNHEY, CDR2 SMNVEV (reference sequence). Next came a second PCR, run for about 7 to 12 cycles, which used a sample-barcoded 5' primer along with a J-beta primer mix. TCRdb reprocessed the 5' RACE reads via MiXCR and lists one record per CDR3 protein. In the table there are 2 million or so distinct CDR3 sequences, roughly 50% of which are singletons. This receptor was obtained from a woman in her 40s in good health. Sequenced: blood. The chain employs TRBV27 and TRBJ2-5, with 7 bases that match TRBD1. Gene TRBJ2-7 matches the end of the DNA better, so the J call may be wrong. The DNA of the CDR3 is TGTGCCAGCAGTTTATCGATGGGGACAGCCTACGAGCAGTACTTC. Translation gives CASSLSMGTAYEQYF.